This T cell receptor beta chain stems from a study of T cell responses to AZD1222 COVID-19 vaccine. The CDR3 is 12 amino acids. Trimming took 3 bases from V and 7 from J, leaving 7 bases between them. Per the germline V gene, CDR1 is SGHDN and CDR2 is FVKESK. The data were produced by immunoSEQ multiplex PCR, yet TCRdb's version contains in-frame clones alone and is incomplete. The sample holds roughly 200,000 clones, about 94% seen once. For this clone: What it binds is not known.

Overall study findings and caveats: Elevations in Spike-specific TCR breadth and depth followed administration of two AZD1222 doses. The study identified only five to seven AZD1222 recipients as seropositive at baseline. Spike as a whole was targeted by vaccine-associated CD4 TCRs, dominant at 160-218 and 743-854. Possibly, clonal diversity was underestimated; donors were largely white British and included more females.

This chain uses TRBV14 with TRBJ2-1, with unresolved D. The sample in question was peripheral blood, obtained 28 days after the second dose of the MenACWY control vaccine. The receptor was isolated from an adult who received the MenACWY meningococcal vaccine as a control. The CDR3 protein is CASSHTKNEQFF. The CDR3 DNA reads TGTGCCAGCAGCCATACGAAGAATGAGCAGTTCTTC.